This T cell receptor beta chain was captured in a study of blood T cell repertoires in COVID-19. Study in general: Nucleic acid was either cDNA or gDNA, and it came from T cells, B-cell-depleted T cells, or PBMCs.

This clone was seen once. Original analysis: Counts of nucleated cells, estimated from reference gene primer amplification, were obtained. Clones were sequenced by immunoSEQ multiplex PCR, and TCRdb holds only the in-frame ones, with some missing. V and J calls and clone size are those listed in that table; D and trimming were worked out from the DNA. The data contain 140,000 to 150,000 clones, over 70% of them singletons. In germline, CDR1 is SGDLS, CDR2 YYNGEE. The CDR3 sequence is 16 residues long. The junction had 10 bases not matched to a gene; V was cut back by 0 bases and J by 5 bases. The sample was peripheral blood. The chain carries TRBV9 and TRBJ2-7; 8 bases are shared with TRBD1. The source is a man aged 50-60 years with active or convalescent COVID-19. Here the CDR3 reads CASSVVGQGGGDEQYF. Here the CDR3 DNA reads TGTGCCAGCAGCGTAGTCGGACAGGGAGGAGGTGACGAGCAGTACTTC.